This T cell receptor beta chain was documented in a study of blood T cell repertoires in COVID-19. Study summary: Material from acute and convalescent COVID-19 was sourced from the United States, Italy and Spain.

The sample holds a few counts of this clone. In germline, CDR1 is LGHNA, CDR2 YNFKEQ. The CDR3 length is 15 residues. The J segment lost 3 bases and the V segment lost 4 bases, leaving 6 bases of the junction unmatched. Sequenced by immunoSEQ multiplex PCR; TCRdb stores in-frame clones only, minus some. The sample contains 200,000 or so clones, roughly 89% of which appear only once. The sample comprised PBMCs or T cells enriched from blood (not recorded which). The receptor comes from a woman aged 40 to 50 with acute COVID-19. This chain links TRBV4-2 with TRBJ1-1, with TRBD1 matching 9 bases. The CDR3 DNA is TGTGCCAGCAGCCGTACAGGGGGCGAAGACACTGAAGCTTTCTTT. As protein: CASSRTGGEDTEAFF.